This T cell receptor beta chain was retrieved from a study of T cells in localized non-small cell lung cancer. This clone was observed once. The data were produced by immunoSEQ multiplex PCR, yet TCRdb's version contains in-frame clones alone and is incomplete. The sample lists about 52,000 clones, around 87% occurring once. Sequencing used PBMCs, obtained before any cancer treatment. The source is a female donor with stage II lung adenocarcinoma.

CDR3 DNA sequence: TGTGCCAGCAGCCCCCGGACCGGATGGGGGACTTTTTCACCCCTCCACTTT. Its protein is CASSPRTGWGTFSPLHF. The rearrangement links TRBV5-6 to TRBJ1-6; D possibly corresponds to TRBD1 (5 bases). CDR1 is SGHDT and CDR2 is YYEEEE in the germline V gene. The CDR3 contains 17 residues. Trimming shortened V by 4 bases and J by 9 bases, and 23 bases separated the two germline ends.